This TCR beta chain was sequenced for a study of blood T cells in healthy people across ages. With a J-beta primer mix and a sample-barcoded 5' primer, a second PCR ran about 7 to 12 cycles. Each cDNA molecule, via a template-switch adaptor with 12 random nucleotides, was tagged. TCRdb re-called the 5' RACE reads with MiXCR, one entry per CDR3 protein. Of about 1,400,000 distinct CDR3 sequences in the sample, 45% to 70% were seen once. This clonotype was observed a handful of times. At least 7 million PBMCs were isolated per sample. The J segment lost 7 bases and the V segment lost 4 bases, leaving 6 bases of the junction unmatched. CDR3 length: 14 amino acids. In germline, CDR1 is LGHNA, CDR2 YNFKEQ.

The sample was blood. J is TRBJ2-2 and V is TRBV4-2, with 7 bases aligning to TRBD2. The TCR sequence derives from a man aged 18 to 35 in good health. The CDR3 loop is CASSRTSEGGELFF. The CDR3 DNA sequence: TGTGCCAGCAGCCGAACTAGCGAGGGCGGGGAGCTGTTTTTT.